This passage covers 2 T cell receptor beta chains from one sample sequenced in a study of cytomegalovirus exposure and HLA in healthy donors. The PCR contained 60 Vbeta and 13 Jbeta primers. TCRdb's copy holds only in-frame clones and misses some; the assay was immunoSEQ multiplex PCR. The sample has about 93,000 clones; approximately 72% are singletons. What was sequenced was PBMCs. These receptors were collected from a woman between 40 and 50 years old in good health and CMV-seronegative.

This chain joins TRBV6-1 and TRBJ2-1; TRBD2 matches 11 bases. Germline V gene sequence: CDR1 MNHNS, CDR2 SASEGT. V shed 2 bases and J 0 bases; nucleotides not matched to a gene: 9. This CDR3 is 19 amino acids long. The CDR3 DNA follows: TGTGCCAGCAGTGAATTTAATAGCGGGAGGGCAAACTCCTACAATGAGCAGTTCTTC. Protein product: CASSEFNSGRANSYNEQFF.

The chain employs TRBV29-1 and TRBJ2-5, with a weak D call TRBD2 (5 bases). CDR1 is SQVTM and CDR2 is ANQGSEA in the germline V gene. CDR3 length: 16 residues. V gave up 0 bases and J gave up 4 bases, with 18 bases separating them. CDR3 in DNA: TGCAGCGTTGAAGATCTTGAGGGAGCGGTTCCAGAGACCCAGTACTTC. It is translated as CSVEDLEGAVPETQYF.